This T cell receptor (beta chain) was retrieved from a study of T cells in Graves' hyperthyroidism and ophthalmopathy. The investigators amplified TCR beta CDR3 regions from RNA transcripts. First-round RT-PCR with HTBI primers amplified the TCR CDR3 region. TCRdb re-derived calls from the multiplex PCR reads in MiXCR, one entry per CDR3 protein. This sample carries approximately 700,000 distinct CDR3 sequences, about 16% of them seen once, and the ten largest clones take under 10%. Trimming cost V 2 bases and J 3 bases, with 17 bases left between them. The CDR3 is made up of 16 amino acids. Germline-derived CDR1 and CDR2 are LNHDA and SQIVND (reference sequence).

Sequenced input: blood. This clonotype originated in a man between 18 and 35 years old with Graves' hyperthyroidism. The chain is built from TRBV19 and TRBJ2-7; D remains unclear. CDR3 residues: CASSILPPRADYEQYF. The CDR3, as DNA: TGTGCCAGTAGTATACTCCCCCCCCGGGCGGACTACGAGCAGTACTTC.